This T cell receptor (beta chain) comes out of a study of shared clonotypes between healthy human individuals. At the level of the study: Two women and a few men aged 18 to 49 made up the donors.

Comment on this clone: Its antigen is still unknown.

Germline V gives CDR1 KGHSH, CDR2 LQKENI. Trimming removed 6 bases at V and 2 bases at J, with 10 bases between. This CDR3 spans 13 amino acids. The authors' processing: ImmunoSEQ supplied junction-only sequences lacking quality scores, so filtering was different. Data came from immunoSEQ multiplex PCR; TCRdb stores just in-frame clones and leaves some out. That table furnishes V, J and clone size, whereas the DNA furnished D and trimming. Here the sample spans just under 350,000 clones, around 67% being singletons. Whole-study results and caveats: Non-shared clonotypes displayed generation probabilities falling below those of clonotypes present in all four donors.

This TCR came from a man aged 25 to 45 in good health. The V call is TRBV18, the J call TRBJ2-5, with D maybe TRBD1 (5 bases). The specimen was memory CD4+ T cells sorted from blood. Subset specified: CD45RA-negative fraction. CDR3 protein: CASSRAEQETQYF. CDR3 sequence (DNA): TGTGCCAGCTCCAGGGCGGAACAAGAGACCCAGTACTTC.